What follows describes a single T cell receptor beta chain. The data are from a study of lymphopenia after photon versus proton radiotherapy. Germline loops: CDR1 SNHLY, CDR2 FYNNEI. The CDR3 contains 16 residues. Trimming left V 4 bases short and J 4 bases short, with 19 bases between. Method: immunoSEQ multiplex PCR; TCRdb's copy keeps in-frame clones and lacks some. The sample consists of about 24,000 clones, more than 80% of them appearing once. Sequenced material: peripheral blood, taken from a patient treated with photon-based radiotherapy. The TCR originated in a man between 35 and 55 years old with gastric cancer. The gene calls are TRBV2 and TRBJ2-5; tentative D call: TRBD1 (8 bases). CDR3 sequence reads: CASSVNRGRVRETQYF. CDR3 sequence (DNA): TGTGCCAGCAGTGTGAACAGGGGGAGGGTTAGAGAGACCCAGTACTTC.